The 10 T cell receptor beta chains below were found in one sample sequenced in a study of OX40 agonist ivuxolimab in advanced cancers. Assay used: immunoSEQ multiplex PCR; TCRdb lists only in-frame clones, some missing. The sample holds 100,000 or so clones, around 85% seen once. Sequences were derived from CD4+ or CD8+ T cells sorted from blood, sampled in a trial of the OX40 agonist ivuxolimab. These receptors all come from an adult with an advanced solid tumor such as melanoma, head and neck, liver or kidney cancer.

This clone has more than one count but fewer than ten. The rearrangement joins TRBV7-2 to TRBJ2-5; TRBD1 or TRBD2 may be the D gene (5 bases each). Trimming left V 4 bases short and J 5 bases short, with 14 bases between. CDR1 and CDR2 (germline): SGHTA, FQGNSA. This CDR3 region has 14 residues. The CDR3, as DNA: TGTGCCAGCAGCTCTAAGTGGGGGTGGGAGACCCAGTACTTC. This sequence encodes CASSSKWGWETQYF.

The rearrangement uses TRBV28 and TRBJ2-5, with 10 bases fitting TRBD2. The germline V gene has CDR1 MDHEN and CDR2 SYDVKM. The ends lost 3 bases at V and 4 bases at J; junction bases unmatched: 11. The CDR3 length is 17 residues. CDR3 protein: CASSFVGTSDSRETQYF. CDR3 bases: TGTGCCAGCAGTTTTGTCGGGACTAGCGATTCGAGAGAGACCCAGTACTTC. The full variable domain, rest sourced from reference TRBV28 and TRBJ2-5, is DVKVTQSSRYLVKRTGEKVFLECVQDMDHENMFWYRQDPGLGLRLIYFSYDVKMKEKGDIPEGYSVSREKKERFSLILESASTNQTSMYLCASSFVGTSDSRETQYFGPGTRLLVL.

The chain couples TRBV15 to TRBJ2-6, with D uncertain. The V gene lost 7 bases and the J gene lost 3 bases, with 7 bases spanning the gap. Per the germline V gene, CDR1 is LNHNV and CDR2 is YYDKDF (reference sequence). This CDR3 region has 13 residues. Here the CDR3 DNA reads TGTGCCACCAAGGATCATGGGGCCAACGTCCTGACTTTC. It yields the protein CATKDHGANVLTF.

The chain couples TRBV11-2 to TRBJ2-7; 9 nucleotides match TRBD1. The CDR3 has 13 residues. CDR1 SGHAT and CDR2 FQNNGV come from the germline V gene. V lost 4 bases, J lost 7 bases, and 5 bases stayed unmatched. The CDR3 reads CASSYSGQGEQYF. CDR3 in DNA: TGTGCCAGCAGCTACTCCGGACAGGGGGAGCAGTACTTC.

The J gene is TRBJ2-3, the V gene TRBV6-5; TRBD2 matches at 12 bases. Unmatched junction bases numbered 4, after V lost 4 bases and J lost 5 bases. Germline loops: CDR1 MNHEY, CDR2 SVGAGI. The CDR3 contains 15 residues. The CDR3, as DNA: TGTGCCAGCAGTTCTAGCGGGAGGGGAGGAGATACGCAGTATTTT. Amino acid sequence: CASSSSGRGGDTQYF.

The rearrangement links TRBV6-5 to TRBJ1-1; no firm D call. Germline V gene lookup returns CDR1 MNHEY and CDR2 SVGAGI. The CDR3 is 14 amino acids. V lost 2 bases, J lost 4 bases, and 11 bases lay in between. The CDR3 nucleotides are TGTGCCAGCAGTTACACCTGGATGAGCACTGAAGCTTTCTTT. Its protein product is CASSYTWMSTEAFF.

The V and J genes are TRBV5-1 and TRBJ2-7; perhaps TRBD1 as D (5 bases). CDR1 is SGHRS, CDR2 YFSETQ, per germline. The CDR3 totals 15 residues. Trimming removed 0 bases from V and 4 bases from J, with 14 bases in between. CDR3 DNA sequence: TGCGCCAGCAGCTTGGCCCCGGACACAGAATACGAGCAGTACTTC. As protein: CASSLAPDTEYEQYF.

The rearrangement joins TRBV6-4 to TRBJ2-1; a possible D gene is TRBD1 (6 bases). Looked up from germline, CDR1 is MRHNA and CDR2 is SNTAGT. V was cut by 2 bases and J by 9 bases, with 11 bases left in between. The CDR3 is made up of 13 amino acids. CDR3 region: CASSDNDRSEQFF. CDR3 bases: TGTGCCAGCAGTGACAATGACAGGTCTGAGCAGTTCTTC.

J is TRBJ2-1 and V is TRBV7-8, with TRBD2 matching over 8 bases. Germline CDR1 SGHVS, CDR2 FQNEAQ. The CDR3 contains 15 residues. V trimming: 3 bases; J trimming: 9 bases; junction bases outside the gene matches: 10. The CDR3 bases are TGTGCCAGCAGCTTCCGCCTAGCGGGTAGGACTGAGCAGTTCTTC. This encodes CASSFRLAGRTEQFF. Based on the CDR3 plus reference TRBV7-8 and TRBJ2-1, the full variable domain is GAGVSQSPRYKVAKRGQDVALRCDPISGHVSLFWYQQALGQGPEFLTYFQNEAQLDKSGLPSDRFFAERPEGSVSTLKIQRTQQEDSAVYLCASSFRLAGRTEQFFGPGTRLTVL.

The chain employs TRBV9 and TRBJ1-4, with D uncertain. The germline V and J ends were trimmed by 3 bases and 8 bases, with 17 bases remaining between them. CDR1 and CDR2 from the germline V gene are SGDLS and YYNGEE. This CDR3 is 15 amino acids long. This CDR3 reads CASSDGSWGEEKLFF. DNA of the CDR3: TGTGCCAGCAGCGACGGTTCGTGGGGAGAGGAAAAACTGTTTTTT.